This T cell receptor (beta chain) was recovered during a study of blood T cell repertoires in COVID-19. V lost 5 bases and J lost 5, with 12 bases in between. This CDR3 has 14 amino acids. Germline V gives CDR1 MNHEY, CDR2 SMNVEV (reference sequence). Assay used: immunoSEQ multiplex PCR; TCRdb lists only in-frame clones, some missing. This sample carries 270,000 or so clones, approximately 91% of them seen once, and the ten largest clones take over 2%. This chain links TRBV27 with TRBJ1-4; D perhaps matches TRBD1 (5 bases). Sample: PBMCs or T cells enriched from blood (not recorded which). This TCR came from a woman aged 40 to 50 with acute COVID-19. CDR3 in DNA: TGTGCCAGCAGTCCTTGGGGGGGGAATGAAAAACTGTTTTTT. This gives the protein CASSPWGGNEKLFF.